This entry describes one TCR beta chain. Germline CDR1 MGHRA, CDR2 YSYEKL. V dropped 1 base and J dropped 0; count of bases not matched to a gene: 8. The CDR3 consists of 20 residues. The source of the sample is a study of blood T cell repertoires in COVID-19. Looking at the study overall: Specimens from acute and convalescent COVID-19 originated in the United States, Italy and Spain. The cDNA or gDNA used as material had been derived from T cells, B-cell-depleted T cells, or PBMCs.

Methods used by the authors: Amplification of reference gene primers provided the estimated nucleated cell counts. Generated by immunoSEQ multiplex PCR, the TCRdb table keeps only in-frame clones and is missing some. The V and J calls and clone size come from that table; D and trimming were worked out from the DNA. The table records under 200,000 clones, about 80% of them present only once. The material sequenced was peripheral blood. J is TRBJ2-1 and V is TRBV4-1, with 14 bases aligning to TRBD2. This receptor was taken from a human donor in a cohort sampled during active COVID-19. CDR3 in DNA: TGCGCCAGCAGCCAAGCCGGACTAGCGGGAGGAGGGGGCTCCTACAATGAGCAGTTCTTC. Amino acid sequence: CASSQAGLAGGGGSYNEQFF.